The rows below give T cell receptor beta chains drawn from one sample of a study of beta chain features in type 1 diabetes. Profiled with immunoSEQ multiplex PCR; TCRdb holds only in-frame clones, not every one. Among some 350,000 clones, approximately 13% were seen once, and the ten largest hold roughly 0.015%. The sequenced material came from naive CD4+ T cells from blood. These receptors were collected from a woman between 18 and 29 years old with type 1 diabetes. Both conserved end residues are part of each CDR3. A D gene is named only where the DNA matches it firmly. Size values are once, few and many counts, or a class for expanded clones, and some rows have none.

NA	TRBV10-3	TRBJ1-2	NA	CAIVQGLNYGYTF	TGTGCCATCGTGCAGGGACTTAACTATGGCTACACCTTC
NA	TRBV9	TRBJ2-1	NA	CASSVDRGSYNEQFF	TGTGCCAGCAGCGTAGATAGGGGGAGTTACAATGAGCAGTTCTTC
few	TRBV21-1	TRBJ2-3	NA	CASSKRQGHSADTQYF	TGTGCCAGCAGCAAGCGACAGGGACATTCAGCAGATACGCAGTATTTT
NA	TRBV5-1	TRBJ2-3	NA	CASREMSTDTQYF	TGCGCCAGCAGGGAGATGAGCACAGATACGCAGTATTTT
few	TRBV28	TRBJ2-2	NA	CAGGLNTGELFF	TGTGCCGGGGGACTCAACACCGGGGAGCTGTTTTTT
few	TRBV5-4	TRBJ2-5	NA	CASSLGTFEGTQYF	TGTGCCAGCAGCCTCGGGACATTCGAGGGGACCCAGTACTTC
few	TRBV23-1	TRBJ2-7	NA	CASRPPRDSVGEQYF	TGCGCCAGCAGACCCCCCCGGGACTCGGTCGGCGAGCAGTACTTC
NA	TRBV5-4	TRBJ2-1	TRBD2	CASSLAGGGMNEQFF	TGTGCCAGCAGCTTGGCGGGAGGGGGTATGAATGAGCAGTTCTTC
NA	TRBV19	TRBJ2-1	NA	CATRRGNEQFF	TGTGCCACCAGGAGGGGAAATGAGCAGTTCTTC
NA	TRBV15	TRBJ2-1	NA	CATSRGHGYNEQFF	TGTGCCACCAGCCGGGGACACGGCTACAATGAGCAGTTCTTC
NA	TRBV5-1	TRBJ2-2	NA	CASSLLVSGELFF	TGCGCCAGCAGCCTCCTAGTGTCCGGGGAGCTGTTTTTT
NA	TRBV28	TRBJ2-3	NA	CASSSPGSPTDTQYF	TGTGCCAGCAGTTCTCCGGGGAGCCCGACAGATACGCAGTATTTT
NA	TRBV18	TRBJ2-7	TRBD1	CASSPRTGMSDEQYF	TGTGCCAGCTCACCTCGGACAGGGATGTCGGACGAGCAGTACTTC
NA	TRBV9	TRBJ2-5	TRBD2	CASSVRTSGKETQYF	TGTGCCAGCAGCGTCCGGACTAGCGGGAAGGAGACCCAGTACTTC
few	TRBV10-2	TRBJ2-1	TRBD2	CASRATSGSYNEQFF	TGCGCCAGCAGGGCGACTAGCGGGAGTTACAATGAGCAGTTCTTC
NA	TRBV18	TRBJ1-2	TRBD1	CASSLRGNYGYTF	TGTGCCAGCTCACTCAGGGGGAACTATGGCTACACCTTC
many	TRBV20-1	TRBJ2-3	NA	CSASPRDTQYF	TGCAGTGCTAGTCCGCGCGATACGCAGTATTTT
NA	TRBV27	TRBJ1-1	TRBD1	CASSSDRVANTEAFF	TGTGCCAGCAGTTCCGACAGGGTGGCGAACACTGAAGCTTTCTTT
few	TRBV5-1	TRBJ2-5	TRBD1	CASSFGQGGEETQYF	TGCGCCAGCAGCTTCGGACAGGGGGGAGAAGAGACCCAGTACTTC
NA	TRBV7-2	TRBJ1-2	NA	CASSLVSPKYGYTF	TGTGCCAGCAGCTTAGTTAGCCCCAAATATGGCTACACCTTC
NA	TRBV27	TRBJ2-1	NA	CASSSYSDKRSYNEQFF	TGTGCCAGCAGTTCTTATTCCGATAAGAGGTCCTACAATGAGCAGTTCTTC
NA	TRBV18	TRBJ2-5	NA	CASSTGSETQYF	TGTGCCAGCTCAACGGGATCGGAGACCCAGTACTTC
few	TRBV29-1	TRBJ1-5	NA	CSVTLGVHQPQHF	TGCAGCGTTACGTTAGGGGTCCACCAGCCCCAGCATTTT
NA	TRBV5-4	TRBJ1-2	TRBD1	CASSRTGGSGYTF	TGTGCCAGCAGCCGGACAGGGGGCAGTGGCTACACCTTC
few	TRBV7-9	TRBJ1-1	NA	CASSPRSPGMGTEAFF	TGTGCCAGCAGTCCCCGTTCCCCCGGGATGGGCACTGAAGCTTTCTTT
NA	TRBV29-1	TRBJ1-1	TRBD1	CSLGDRENTEAFF	TGCAGCTTAGGGGACAGGGAGAACACTGAAGCTTTCTTT
few	TRBV11-2	TRBJ2-2	TRBD2	CASSLVVRELTGELFF	TGTGCCAGCAGCTTAGTTGTGCGGGAGCTAACCGGGGAGCTGTTTTTT
few	TRBV6-6	TRBJ1-1	NA	CASAGTQNTEAFF	TGTGCCAGCGCTGGGACACAGAACACTGAAGCTTTCTTT
NA	TRBV27	TRBJ2-7	TRBD1	CASSLRTGRPYEQYF	TGTGCCAGCAGTTTAAGGACAGGGCGCCCCTACGAGCAGTACTTC
few	TRBV30	TRBJ2-5	NA	CAWSGQAPQETQYF	TGTGCCTGGAGTGGACAGGCTCCCCAAGAGACCCAGTACTTC
few	TRBV15	TRBJ1-2	TRBD1	CATSEGQNYGYTF	TGTGCCACCAGTGAGGGACAGAACTATGGCTACACCTTC
NA	TRBV6-6	TRBJ1-5	TRBD1	CASSGGQGDNQPQHF	TGTGCCAGCAGTGGGGGACAGGGCGACAATCAGCCCCAGCATTTT
NA	TRBV15	TRBJ2-1	TRBD2	CATSREGRGATSVPAGYNEQFF	TGTGCCACCAGCAGAGAGGGACGGGGAGCGACTAGCGTTCCCGCGGGGTACAATGAGCAGTTCTTC
NA	TRBV28	TRBJ2-3	NA	CASGPSGTDTQYF	TGTGCCAGCGGCCCAAGCGGGACAGATACGCAGTATTTT
few	TRBV30	TRBJ2-3	TRBD2	CAWSATSGSTQYF	TGTGCCTGGAGTGCCACAAGCGGGAGCACGCAGTATTTT
few	TRBV15	TRBJ1-1	NA	CATSRVTGGNTEAFF	TGTGCCACCAGCAGAGTCACAGGCGGGAACACTGAAGCTTTCTTT
NA	TRBV15	TRBJ2-1	TRBD1	CATSTYRRRTGYNEQFF	TGTGCCACCAGCACCTATAGACGAAGGACAGGATACAATGAGCAGTTCTTC
NA	TRBV30	TRBJ1-2	TRBD1	CAWTGGIYGYGYTF	TGTGCCTGGACAGGGGGGATCTACGGCTATGGCTACACCTTC
few	TRBV10-3	TRBJ1-1	NA	CAISGQTNTEAFF	TGTGCCATCAGTGGGCAAACCAACACTGAAGCTTTCTTT
few	TRBV9	TRBJ2-2	NA	CASSATGQTTGELFF	TGTGCCAGCAGCGCTACAGGACAGACAACCGGGGAGCTGTTTTTT
few	TRBV9	TRBJ1-4	NA	CASSPAAGEKLFF	TGTGCCAGCAGCCCCGCGGCTGGTGAAAAACTGTTTTTT
few	TRBV19	TRBJ1-5	NA	CASSIISPDYQPQHF	TGTGCCAGTAGTATTATATCCCCAGATTATCAGCCCCAGCATTTT